This entry is about one T cell receptor (beta chain). These data originate in a study of blood T cell repertoires in COVID-19. At the level of the study: T cells, B-cell-depleted T cells, or PBMCs provided the cDNA or gDNA that served as material.

Those enrolled, adults aged roughly 18 to 89 years, came from about two dozen US areas. Shortly before study entry, within 2 weeks, exposed participants had met a COVID-19 case. Assay: immunoSEQ multiplex PCR; the TCRdb copy retains only in-frame clones and omits some. The table lists fewer than 350,000 clones, about nine tenths of them singletons, with just over 1% in the top ten. The source of this sequence is a woman between 25 and 40 years old who had been exposed to COVID-19. The sample consisted of PBMCs or T cells enriched from blood (not recorded which).

CDR3: CASRSSGLAGGPIWDIQYF. CDR3 bases: TGTGCCAGTAGGTCCTCAGGGCTAGCGGGAGGGCCAATCTGGGACATTCAGTACTTC. V gene TRBV19 combines with J gene TRBJ2-4; 12 nucleotides agree with TRBD2. The germline V gene has CDR1 LNHDA and CDR2 SQIVND (reference sequence). Trimming at V came to 6 bases and at J to 8 bases, leaving 20 bases not matched to a gene. The CDR3 runs 19 residues.